Following are 21 T cell receptor beta chains from one sample sequenced in a study of cytomegalovirus exposure and HLA in healthy donors. With 60 Vbeta and 13 Jbeta primers, the PCR was carried out. Only in-frame clones appear in the TCRdb table, and some are missing; sequencing was by immunoSEQ multiplex PCR. Of 99,000 or so clones in the sample, around 80% were seen once. The sequenced sample consisted of PBMCs. The source of these receptors is a young man in good health and CMV-seronegative.

As DNA, the CDR3 is TGTGCCAGTAGTGGGACAGGAGGAGTTCAGCCCCAGCATTTT. Residues: CASSGTGGVQPQHF. This chain joins TRBV19 and TRBJ1-5, with 8 bases matching TRBD1. Germline CDR1 LNHDA, CDR2 SQIVND (reference sequence). J was trimmed by 6 bases and V by 5 bases; bases with no gene match: 6. This CDR3 comprises 14 residues.

This clone was detected once. The chain joins TRBV25-1 to TRBJ2-7, with D unclear. Trimming removed 3 bases from V and 5 bases from J, with 8 bases in between. There are 12 residues in the CDR3. Germline-derived CDR1 and CDR2 are MGHDK and SYGVNS. CDR3 residues: CASSESVNEQYF. CDR3 coding DNA: TGTGCCAGCAGTGAGTCGGTGAACGAGCAGTACTTC.

The rearrangement links TRBV7-3 to TRBJ2-1; no definite D call. This CDR3 spans 13 amino acids. Germline V gene sequence: CDR1 SGHTA, CDR2 FQGTGA. Trimming stripped 0 bases from V and 4 bases from J, with 4 bases between. CDR3 residues: CASSLTGYNEQFF. CDR3 bases: TGTGCCAGCAGCTTAACCGGGTACAATGAGCAGTTCTTC.

The rearrangement links TRBV29-1 to TRBJ1-2; TRBD1 might be the D (5 bases). V lost 8 bases and J 4 bases, leaving 17 bases between the germline ends. Germline assignment: CDR1 SQVTM and CDR2 ANQGSEA. The CDR3 has 13 residues. The CDR3 is CSHSVQGTYGYTF. Here the CDR3 DNA reads TGCAGCCATTCCGTCCAGGGAACCTATGGCTACACCTTC.

The chain recombines TRBV4-1 with TRBJ1-5; D gene uncertain. This CDR3 has 17 amino acids. From germline, CDR1 is MGHRA and CDR2 YSYEKL. Trimming removed 1 base at V and 0 bases at J, with 13 bases between. Here the CDR3 DNA reads TGCGCCAGCAGCCAAGTCGGCGGTGACTATAGCAATCAGCCCCAGCATTTT. It codes for CASSQVGGDYSNQPQHF.

J is TRBJ2-6 and V is TRBV15; a weak D match, TRBD1 (6 bases). This CDR3 has 15 residues. The V end was cut by 8 bases, the J end by 4 bases, with 15 bases between. Germline CDR1 reads LNHNV; CDR2 reads YYDKDF (reference sequence). CDR3 region: CATETGSTGANVLTF. The CDR3 region has the DNA TGTGCCACCGAAACAGGGAGTACGGGGGCCAACGTCCTGACTTTC.

A single count supports this clone. The V gene is TRBV7-9, the J gene TRBJ1-2, with a weak D call TRBD1 (5 bases). Germline V CDR1 and CDR2: SEHNR, FQNEAQ (reference sequence). This CDR3 comprises 17 residues. Trimming left V 0 bases short and J 8 bases short, with 22 bases between. CDR3 sequence (DNA): TGTGCCAGCAGCTTAGCGCCGGGACTGCTACGTGAGGGGGGCTACACCTTC. This gives the protein CASSLAPGLLREGGYTF.

The V and J genes are TRBV10-1 and TRBJ2-1; 11 bases map to TRBD2. This CDR3 is built from 18 residues. The ends lost 6 bases at V and 4 bases at J; junction bases unmatched: 14. Germline V CDR1 and CDR2: WNHNN, SYGVQD (reference sequence). CDR3 in DNA: TGCGCCAGCAGGCCCAATACCGTACTAGCGGGAGATTACAATGAGCAGTTCTTC. It encodes CASRPNTVLAGDYNEQFF.

V and J are TRBV5-5 and TRBJ2-3, with a possible D match to TRBD2 (5 bases). Germline V gene sequence: CDR1 SGHKS, CDR2 YYEKEE (reference sequence). The CDR3 is made up of 14 amino acids. The V end lost 2 bases, the J end lost 4 bases, and 11 bases lay between the germline ends. The CDR3 sequence is CASSFMAEADTQYF. The CDR3 DNA reads TGTGCCAGCAGCTTTATGGCGGAGGCAGATACGCAGTATTTT.

The gene calls are TRBV7-2 and TRBJ1-5; D might be TRBD1 (5 bases). CDR1 is SGHTA and CDR2 is FQGNSA in the germline V gene. V was pared by 5 bases and J by 0 bases, with 14 bases between. The CDR3 is 16 amino acids. The CDR3 region is CASSPPGRVSNQPQHF. As DNA, the CDR3 is TGTGCCAGCAGCCCCCCGGGCAGGGTTAGCAATCAGCCCCAGCATTTT.

This sequence joins TRBV5-1 and TRBJ2-5; D is perhaps TRBD2 (5 bases). The CDR3 has 12 residues. Germline V gene sequence: CDR1 SGHRS, CDR2 YFSETQ. V shed 7 bases and J shed 0 bases, with 7 bases lying between them. This CDR3 is CASGRDQETQYF. CDR3 coding DNA: TGCGCCAGCGGGCGGGACCAAGAGACCCAGTACTTC.

This clone showed up just a few times. The rearrangement uses TRBV7-6 and TRBJ1-4, with D tentatively TRBD1 (5 bases). V was clipped by 3 bases and J by 8 bases, with 10 bases between them. The germline CDR1 and CDR2 sequences are SGHVS and FNYEAQ. CDR3 length: 13 residues. CDR3 in amino acids: CASSLTPGEKLFF. CDR3 sequence (DNA): TGTGCCAGCAGCTTGACACCAGGGGAAAAACTGTTTTTT.

The J gene is TRBJ2-7, the V gene TRBV5-1; no firm D call. The V gene's germline CDR1 is SGHRS and CDR2 YFSETQ. The CDR3 contains 13 residues. The V and J ends lost 0 bases and 2 bases respectively, with 6 bases between them. In DNA form, the CDR3 reads TGCGCCAGCAGCTTGGTATCGGCCTACGAGCAGTACTTC. Protein sequence: CASSLVSAYEQYF.

V gene TRBV27 combines with J gene TRBJ2-3; TRBD1 might be the D (5 bases). V was shortened by 6 bases and J by 0 bases, with 13 bases between the two germline ends. Germline loops: CDR1 MNHEY, CDR2 SMNVEV (reference sequence). The CDR3 runs to 15 residues. In DNA, the CDR3 is TGTGCCAGCAGAGCTCAGGACAAAAGCACAGATACGCAGTATTTT. It specifies CASRAQDKSTDTQYF.

The chain recombines TRBV7-2 with TRBJ1-2, with 8 positions matching TRBD1. V was clipped by 5 bases and J by 5 bases; unmatched bases: 10. CDR1 SGHTA and CDR2 FQGNSA come from the germline V gene. This CDR3 region has 15 residues. CDR3 residues: CASSISGTGRYGYTF. In DNA, the CDR3 is TGTGCCAGCAGCATCTCCGGGACAGGTCGATATGGCTACACCTTC. The full variable domain, rest sourced from reference TRBV7-2 and TRBJ1-2, is GAGVSQSPSNKVTEKGKDVELRCDPISGHTALYWYRQSLGQGLEFLIYFQGNSAPDKSGLPSDRFSAERTGGSVSTLTIQRTQQEDSAVYLCASSISGTGRYGYTFGSGTRLTVV.

The J gene is TRBJ2-3, the V gene TRBV5-1, with 11 bases matching TRBD2. This CDR3 contains 16 residues. Germline CDR1 SGHRS, CDR2 YFSETQ. The trim removed 4 bases at V and 3 bases at J, leaving 7 bases unmatched. CDR3: CASSPPASGRTDTQYF. In nucleotides, the CDR3 is TGCGCCAGCAGCCCCCCCGCTAGCGGGAGGACAGATACGCAGTATTTT.

The rearrangement joins TRBV19 to TRBJ2-5, with a tentative D call TRBD2 (7 bases). This CDR3 region has 15 residues. The V gene's germline CDR1 is LNHDA and CDR2 SQIVND (reference sequence). V shed 8 bases and J shed 5 bases, with 21 bases lying between them. CDR3 protein: CASRGPAGAGETQYF. The DNA of the CDR3 is TGTGCCAGTCGGGGGCCTGCGGGGGCAGGGGAGACCCAGTACTTC.

The chain recombines TRBV6-5 with TRBJ2-2, with D perhaps matching TRBD1 (6 bases). This CDR3 is 14 amino acids long. CDR1 and CDR2 from the germline V gene are MNHEY and SVGAGI. V was cut by 6 bases and J by 5 bases, with 13 bases left in between. The CDR3 coding sequence is TGTGCCAGCAGCCTACAGGGAAGGACCGGGGAGCTGTTTTTT. This sequence encodes CASSLQGRTGELFF.

This clone counts as medium-sized (0.01 to 0.1%). The genes are TRBV11-2 and TRBJ2-7; 9 bases are a match to TRBD1. CDR3 length equals 16 residues. Per the germline V gene, CDR1 is SGHAT and CDR2 is FQNNGV. The ends lost 4 bases at V and 3 bases at J; junction bases unmatched: 10. CDR3 sequence reads: CASSSLGQGFFYEQYF. The CDR3 DNA reads TGTGCCAGCAGCTCATTGGGACAGGGCTTCTTCTACGAGCAGTACTTC.

This clone was detected only once. At one boundary the junction diverges from the germline segment, which might be a read error. Additional DNA sequences in this sample encode the identical CDR3. The chain couples TRBV30 to TRBJ2-3; the D gene is possibly TRBD2 (6 bases). Looked up from germline, CDR1 is GTSNPN and CDR2 is SVGIG (reference sequence). The CDR3 has 12 residues. The CDR3 loop reads CAWGDSARVQFF. The CDR3 nucleotides read TGTGCCTGGGGGGACTCGGCAAGGGTCCAATTTTTT.

The gene calls are TRBV6-1 and TRBJ1-4, with D possibly matching TRBD1 (6 bases). Trimming removed 5 bases at V and 10 bases at J, with 14 bases between. Germline CDR1 is MNHNS and CDR2 is SASEGT. This CDR3 contains 13 residues. The CDR3 nucleotides are TGTGCCAGCAGTAGAGACGGGGGGCGAAAACTGTTTTTT. It translates to CASSRDGGRKLFF.